The 6 T cell receptor beta chains presented below share a single source sample, sequenced in a study of blood T cell repertoires in COVID-19. Using immunoSEQ multiplex PCR, the repertoire was profiled, and TCRdb retains in-frame clones only, with some absent. This sample carries 350,000 to 400,000 clones, 85% to 90% of them seen once, and the ten largest clones take 0.9% to 1.5%. Sample: PBMCs or T cells enriched from blood (not recorded which). These receptors all come from a woman under 30 who had recovered from COVID-19.

The gene calls are TRBV30 and TRBJ1-5, with 10 bases matching TRBD1. Germline lookup yields CDR1 GTSNPN and CDR2 SVGIG (reference sequence). The CDR3 runs 13 residues. V was clipped by 5 bases and J by 3 bases; unmatched bases: 1. CDR3 amino acids: CAWGTGVNQPQHF. CDR3 nucleotide sequence: TGTGCCTGGGGGACAGGGGTCAATCAGCCCCAGCATTTT.

This clone showed up just a few times. The genes are TRBV9 and TRBJ1-3; 7 positions match TRBD1. CDR3 length: 18 amino acids. CDR1 is SGDLS, CDR2 YYNGEE, per germline. V was pared by 0 bases and J by 0 bases, with 9 bases of the junction left unmatched. The CDR3 reads CASSVGPGQLDSGNTIYF. The CDR3 DNA reads TGTGCCAGCAGCGTAGGGCCGGGACAGCTAGACTCTGGAAACACCATATATTTT.

The chain couples TRBV7-3 to TRBJ2-3, with 7 bases fitting TRBD1. The germline V gene encodes CDR1 SGHTA and CDR2 FQGTGA. Germline trimming cut 2 bases from V and 1 base from J; bases unmatched to any gene: 3. This CDR3 region has 15 residues. This chain's CDR3 is CASSLGQGGTDTQYF. The CDR3 coding sequence is TGTGCCAGCAGCTTAGGGCAGGGGGGCACAGATACGCAGTATTTT.

The chain is built from TRBV30 and TRBJ2-5, with 12 bases fitting TRBD2. This CDR3 is built from 15 residues. Germline loops: CDR1 GTSNPN, CDR2 SVGIG (reference sequence). Trimming at V came to 5 bases and at J to 4 bases, leaving 8 bases not matched to a gene. The CDR3: CAWSRLAGERETQYF. The DNA for the CDR3 is TGTGCCTGGTCTCGACTAGCGGGGGAGCGAGAGACCCAGTACTTC. Combining the CDR3 with reference TRBV30 and TRBJ2-5 gives the whole variable domain SQTIHQWPATLVQPVGSPLSLECTVEGTSNPNLYWYRQAAGRGLQLLFYSVGIGQISSEVPQNLSASRPQDRQFILSSKKLLLSDSGFYLCAWSRLAGERETQYFGPGTRLLVL.

J is TRBJ1-4 and V is TRBV14; 8 bases are a match to TRBD1. The V gene's germline CDR1 is SGHDN and CDR2 FVKESK. Germline trimming cut 4 bases from V and 7 bases from J; bases unmatched to any gene: 5. The CDR3 length is 14 residues. The CDR3 region has the DNA TGTGCCAGCAGCCCGGACAGGGTGGTTGAAAAACTGTTTTTT. This encodes CASSPDRVVEKLFF.

J is TRBJ2-7 and V is TRBV7-8, with a tentative D call TRBD1 (6 bases). The CDR3 is made up of 15 amino acids. Germline V gives CDR1 SGHVS, CDR2 FQNEAQ. Deletions cut 5 bases from V and 0 bases from J, with 14 bases between. The CDR3 reads CASSPSTGPSYEQYF. CDR3 DNA sequence: TGTGCCAGCAGCCCTTCAACAGGGCCCTCCTACGAGCAGTACTTC.